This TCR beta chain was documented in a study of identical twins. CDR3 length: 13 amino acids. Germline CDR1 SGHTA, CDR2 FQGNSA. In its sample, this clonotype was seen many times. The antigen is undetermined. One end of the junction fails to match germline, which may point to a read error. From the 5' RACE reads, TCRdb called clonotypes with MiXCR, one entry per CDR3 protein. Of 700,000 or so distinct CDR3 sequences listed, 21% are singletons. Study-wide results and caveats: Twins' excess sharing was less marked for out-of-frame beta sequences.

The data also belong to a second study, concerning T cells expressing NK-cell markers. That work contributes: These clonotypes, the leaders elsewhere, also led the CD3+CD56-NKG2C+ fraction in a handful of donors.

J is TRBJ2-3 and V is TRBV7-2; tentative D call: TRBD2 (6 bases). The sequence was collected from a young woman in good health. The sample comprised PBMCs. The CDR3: CASSRDFTDTQYF. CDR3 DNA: TGCGCCAGCAGCCGGGACTTCACAGATACGCAGTATTTT.